This TCR beta chain was sequenced in a study of regulatory T cells in long-lasting Graves disease. The wider study: Newly diagnosed Graves' patients had taken antithyroid drugs under 3 months.

Assembly of TCR beta libraries relied on iRepertoire HTBI primers together with Arm-PCR of CDR3 regions. TCRdb processed the multiplex PCR reads anew with MiXCR; each CDR3 protein has one entry. The sample has 250,000 to 300,000 distinct CDR3 sequences; roughly 18% are singletons. CDR3 length: 12 amino acids. Germline loops: CDR1 DFQATT, CDR2 SNEGSKA (reference sequence). Trimming removed 1 base from V and 4 bases from J, with 7 bases in between. This clonotype was found many times. As for time point: newly diagnosed GD, antithyroid drugs for less than 3 months. RNA isolated from PBMCs was used to make the TCR library. Each patient gave approximately 9 milliliters of EDTA-anticoagulated peripheral blood. The data also belong to a second study, concerning T cells in Graves' hyperthyroidism and ophthalmopathy. From that paper: The hyperthyroidism patients had all been newly diagnosed, and their disease duration was under 2 months. Their ages ranged from 18 to 65 years. Ophthalmopathy was separated from stable hyperthyroidism by a 13 V-J model.

The specimen was peripheral blood mononuclear cells (PBMCs), collected at new diagnosis, from a patient treated with antithyroid drugs. This chain joins TRBV20-1 and TRBJ1-2, with no clear D. This sequence was found in a woman aged 25 to 45 with Graves disease. The CDR3 here is CSARGLGYGYTF. The CDR3 coding sequence is TGCAGTGCTAGAGGACTCGGCTATGGCTACACCTTC.